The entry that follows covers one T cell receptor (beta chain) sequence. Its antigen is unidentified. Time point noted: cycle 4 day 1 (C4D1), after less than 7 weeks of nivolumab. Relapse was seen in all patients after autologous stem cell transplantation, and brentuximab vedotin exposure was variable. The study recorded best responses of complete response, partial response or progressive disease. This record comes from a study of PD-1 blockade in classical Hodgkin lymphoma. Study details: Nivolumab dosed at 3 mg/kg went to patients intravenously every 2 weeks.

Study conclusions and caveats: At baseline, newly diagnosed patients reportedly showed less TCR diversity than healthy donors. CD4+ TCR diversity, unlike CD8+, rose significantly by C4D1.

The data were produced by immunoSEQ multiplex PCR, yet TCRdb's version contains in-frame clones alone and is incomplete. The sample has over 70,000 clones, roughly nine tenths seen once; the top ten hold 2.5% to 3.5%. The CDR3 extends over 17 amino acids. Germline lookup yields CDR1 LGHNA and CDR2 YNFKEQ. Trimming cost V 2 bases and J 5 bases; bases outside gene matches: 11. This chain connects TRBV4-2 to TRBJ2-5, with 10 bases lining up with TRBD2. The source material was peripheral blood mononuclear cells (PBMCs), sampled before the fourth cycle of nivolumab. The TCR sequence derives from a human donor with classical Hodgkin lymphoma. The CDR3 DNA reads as TGTGCCAGCAGCCAAATCCTCTTGGAGCGGGGGGGGGAGACCCAGTACTTC. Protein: CASSQILLERGGETQYF.